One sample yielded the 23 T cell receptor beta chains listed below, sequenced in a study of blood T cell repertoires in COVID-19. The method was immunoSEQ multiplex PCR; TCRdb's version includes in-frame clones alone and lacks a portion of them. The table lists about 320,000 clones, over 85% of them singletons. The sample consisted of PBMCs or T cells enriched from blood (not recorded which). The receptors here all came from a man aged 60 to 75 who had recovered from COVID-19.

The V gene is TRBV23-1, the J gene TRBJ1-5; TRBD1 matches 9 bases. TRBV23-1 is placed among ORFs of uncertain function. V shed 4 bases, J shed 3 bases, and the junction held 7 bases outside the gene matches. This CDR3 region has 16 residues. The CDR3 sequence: CASSRTGTGNNQPQHF. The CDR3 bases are TGCGCCAGCAGTCGGACCGGGACAGGGAACAATCAGCCCCAGCATTTT.

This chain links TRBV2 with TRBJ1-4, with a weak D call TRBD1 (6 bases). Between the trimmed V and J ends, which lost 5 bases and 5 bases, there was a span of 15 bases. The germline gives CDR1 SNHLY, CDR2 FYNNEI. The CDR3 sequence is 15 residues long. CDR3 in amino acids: CASSLMTGKNEKLFF. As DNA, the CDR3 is TGTGCCAGCAGTCTTATGACAGGCAAGAATGAAAAACTGTTTTTT.

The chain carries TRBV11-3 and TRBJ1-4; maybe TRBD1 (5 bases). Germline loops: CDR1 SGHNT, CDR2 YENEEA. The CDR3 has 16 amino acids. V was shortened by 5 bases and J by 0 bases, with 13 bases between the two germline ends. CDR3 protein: CASSNRQYPTNEKLFF. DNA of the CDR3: TGTGCCAGCAGCAACCGACAGTATCCAACTAATGAAAAACTGTTTTTT.

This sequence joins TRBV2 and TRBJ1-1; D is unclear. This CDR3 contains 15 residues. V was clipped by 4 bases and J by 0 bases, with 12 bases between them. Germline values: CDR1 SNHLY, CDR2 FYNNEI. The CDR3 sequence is CASSGPADMNTEAFF. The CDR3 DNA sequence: TGTGCCAGCAGTGGTCCGGCAGACATGAACACTGAAGCTTTCTTT.

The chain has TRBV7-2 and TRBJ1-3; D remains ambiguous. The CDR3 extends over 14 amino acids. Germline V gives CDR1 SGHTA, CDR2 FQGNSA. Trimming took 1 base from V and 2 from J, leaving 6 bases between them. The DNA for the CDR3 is TGTGCCAGCAGCTTAGGAGTCCCTGGAAACACCATATATTTT. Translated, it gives CASSLGVPGNTIYF.

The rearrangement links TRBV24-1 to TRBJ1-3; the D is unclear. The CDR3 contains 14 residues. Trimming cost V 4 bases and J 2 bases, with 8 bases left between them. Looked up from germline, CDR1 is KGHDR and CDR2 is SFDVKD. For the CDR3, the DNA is TGTGCCACCAGTGACTCCCTTGCTGGAAACACCATATATTTT. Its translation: CATSDSLAGNTIYF.

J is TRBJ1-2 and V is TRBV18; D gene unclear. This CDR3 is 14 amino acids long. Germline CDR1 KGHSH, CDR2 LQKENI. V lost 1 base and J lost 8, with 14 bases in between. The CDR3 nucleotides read TGTGCCAGCTCACCACTGGAGGAAGGCTCAGGCTACACCTTC. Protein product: CASSPLEEGSGYTF. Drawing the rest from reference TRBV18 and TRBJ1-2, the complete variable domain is NAGVMQNPRHLVRRRGQEARLRCSPMKGHSHVYWYRQLPEEGLKFMVYLQKENIIDESGMPKERFSAEFPKEGPSILRIQQVVRGDSAAYFCASSPLEEGSGYTFGSGTRLTVV.

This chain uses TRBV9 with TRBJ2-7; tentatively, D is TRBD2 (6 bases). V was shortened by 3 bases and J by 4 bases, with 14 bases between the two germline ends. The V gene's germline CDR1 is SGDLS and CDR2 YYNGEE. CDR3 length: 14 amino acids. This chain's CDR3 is CASSAGLTGYEQYF. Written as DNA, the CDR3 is TGTGCCAGCAGCGCGGGACTCACGGGGTACGAGCAGTACTTC.

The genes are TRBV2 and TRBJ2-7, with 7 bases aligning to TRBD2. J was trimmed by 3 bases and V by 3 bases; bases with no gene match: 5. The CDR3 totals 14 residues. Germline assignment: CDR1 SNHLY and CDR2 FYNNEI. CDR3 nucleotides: TGTGCCAGCAGTGATGGCGGGAGACGCTACGAGCAGTACTTC. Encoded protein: CASSDGGRRYEQYF.

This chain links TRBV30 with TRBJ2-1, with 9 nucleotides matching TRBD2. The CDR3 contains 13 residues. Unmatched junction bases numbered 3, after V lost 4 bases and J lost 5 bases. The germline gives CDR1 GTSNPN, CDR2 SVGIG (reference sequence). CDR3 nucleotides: TGTGCCTGGACTAGCGGGGTCGACAATGAGCAGTTCTTC. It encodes CAWTSGVDNEQFF.

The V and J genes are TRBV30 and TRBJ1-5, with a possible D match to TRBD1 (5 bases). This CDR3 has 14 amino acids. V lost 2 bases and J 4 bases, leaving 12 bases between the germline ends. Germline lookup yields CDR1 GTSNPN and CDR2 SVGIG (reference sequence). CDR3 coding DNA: TGTGCCTGGAGTCGTGGGGGGGGGAATCAGCCCCAGCATTTT. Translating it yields CAWSRGGGNQPQHF. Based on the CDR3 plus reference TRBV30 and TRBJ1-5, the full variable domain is SQTIHQWPATLVQPVGSPLSLECTVEGTSNPNLYWYRQAAGRGLQLLFYSVGIGQISSEVPQNLSASRPQDRQFILSSKKLLLSDSGFYLCAWSRGGGNQPQHFGDGTRLSIL.

CDR3 loop: CATSDPGTPSTDTQYF. The DNA for the CDR3 is TGTGCCACCAGTGACCCCGGGACACCGTCCACAGATACGCAGTATTTT. The chain carries TRBV24-1 and TRBJ2-3; D possibly corresponds to TRBD1 (6 bases). V was cut by 4 bases and J by 2 bases, with 15 bases left in between. Germline V CDR1 and CDR2: KGHDR, SFDVKD. The CDR3 length is 16 residues.

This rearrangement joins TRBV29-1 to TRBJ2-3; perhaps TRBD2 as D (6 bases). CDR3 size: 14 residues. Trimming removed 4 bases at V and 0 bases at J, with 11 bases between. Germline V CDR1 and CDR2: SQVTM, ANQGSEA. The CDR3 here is CSVGVAGSTDTQYF. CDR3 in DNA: TGCAGCGTTGGGGTCGCGGGGAGCACAGATACGCAGTATTTT.

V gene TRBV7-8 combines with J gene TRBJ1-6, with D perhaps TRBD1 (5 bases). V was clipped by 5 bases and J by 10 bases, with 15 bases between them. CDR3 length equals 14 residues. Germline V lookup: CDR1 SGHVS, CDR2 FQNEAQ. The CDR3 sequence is CASSIRAPKSPLHF. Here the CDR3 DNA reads TGTGCCAGCAGCATCAGGGCGCCGAAATCACCCCTCCACTTT.

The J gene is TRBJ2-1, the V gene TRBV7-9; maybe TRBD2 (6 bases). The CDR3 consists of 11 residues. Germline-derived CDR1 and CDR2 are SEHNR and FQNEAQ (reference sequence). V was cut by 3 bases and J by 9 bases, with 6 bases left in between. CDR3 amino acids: CASSFGGEQFF. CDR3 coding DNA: TGTGCCAGCAGCTTCGGGGGTGAGCAGTTCTTC.

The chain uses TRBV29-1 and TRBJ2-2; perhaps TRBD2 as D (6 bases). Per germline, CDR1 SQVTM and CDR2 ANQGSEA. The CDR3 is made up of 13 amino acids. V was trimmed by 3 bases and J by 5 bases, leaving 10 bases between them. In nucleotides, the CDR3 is TGCAGCGTTGACCAGGGACTTACCGGGGAGCTGTTTTTT. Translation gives CSVDQGLTGELFF.

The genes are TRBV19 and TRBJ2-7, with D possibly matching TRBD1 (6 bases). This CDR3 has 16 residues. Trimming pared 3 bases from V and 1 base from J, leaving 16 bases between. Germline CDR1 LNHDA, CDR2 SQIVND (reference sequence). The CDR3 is CASSIDGQIASYEQYF. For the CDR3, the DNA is TGTGCCAGTAGTATTGATGGACAGATTGCGTCCTACGAGCAGTACTTC.

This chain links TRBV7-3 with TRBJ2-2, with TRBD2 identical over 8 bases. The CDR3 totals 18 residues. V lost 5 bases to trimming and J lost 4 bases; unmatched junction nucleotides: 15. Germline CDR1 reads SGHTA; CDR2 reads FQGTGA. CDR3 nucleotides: TGTGCCAGCAGCCGCGCACCCTATAGCGGGATAAGCACCGGGGAGCTGTTTTTT. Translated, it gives CASSRAPYSGISTGELFF.

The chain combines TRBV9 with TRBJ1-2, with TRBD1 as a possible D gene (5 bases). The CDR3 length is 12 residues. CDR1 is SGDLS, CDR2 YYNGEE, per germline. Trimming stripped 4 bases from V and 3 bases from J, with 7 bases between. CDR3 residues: CASSWGDYGYTF. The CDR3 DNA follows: TGTGCCAGCAGCTGGGGGGACTATGGCTACACCTTC.

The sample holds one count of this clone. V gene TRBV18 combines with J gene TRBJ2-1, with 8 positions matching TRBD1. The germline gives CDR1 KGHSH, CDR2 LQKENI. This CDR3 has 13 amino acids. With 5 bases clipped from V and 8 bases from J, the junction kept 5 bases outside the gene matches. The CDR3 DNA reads TGTGCCAGCTCAGGACAGGGTACCTATGAGCAGTTCTTC. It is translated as CASSGQGTYEQFF.

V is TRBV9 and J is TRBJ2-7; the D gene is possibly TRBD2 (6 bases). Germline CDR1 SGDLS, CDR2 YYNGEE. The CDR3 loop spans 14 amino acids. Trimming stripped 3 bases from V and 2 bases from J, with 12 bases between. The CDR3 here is CASSAGTSPYEQYF. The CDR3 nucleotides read TGTGCCAGCAGCGCAGGGACTTCACCCTACGAGCAGTACTTC.

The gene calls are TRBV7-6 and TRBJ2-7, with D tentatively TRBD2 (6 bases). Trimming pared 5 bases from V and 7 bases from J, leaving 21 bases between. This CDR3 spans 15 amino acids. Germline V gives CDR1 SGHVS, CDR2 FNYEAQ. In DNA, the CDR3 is TGTGCCAGCAGCACCGGCGGGGACCTCTCGGGGGAGCAGTACTTC. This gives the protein CASSTGGDLSGEQYF.

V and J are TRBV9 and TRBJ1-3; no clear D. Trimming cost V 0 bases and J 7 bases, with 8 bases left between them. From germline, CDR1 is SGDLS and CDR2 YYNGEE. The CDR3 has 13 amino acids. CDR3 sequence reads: CASSVGHRNTIYF. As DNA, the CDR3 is TGTGCCAGCAGCGTAGGTCATCGGAACACCATATATTTT.